This T cell receptor (beta chain) was sequenced in a study of shared clonotypes between healthy human individuals. Study at large: The study enrolled a couple of women and a few men aged 18 to 49.

It was at deep level that the assay was run. Clones were sequenced by immunoSEQ multiplex PCR, and TCRdb holds only the in-frame ones, with some missing. The table records over 2 million clones, 85% to 95% of them present only once. Looked up from germline, CDR1 is LNHDA and CDR2 is SQIVND (reference sequence). The V end lost 3 bases, the J end lost 9 bases, and 12 bases lay between the germline ends. CDR3 length: 13 residues. The chain has TRBV19 and TRBJ1-5; D perhaps matches TRBD1 (6 bases). Sequencing was performed on naive CD4+ T cells from PBMCs. Noted subset: CD45RA+ positively selected. The TCR comes from a man aged 18 to 29 in good health. Some clones in this sample may be carry-over from other donors' samples. The DNA for the CDR3 is TGTGCCAGTAGTATCGGGGGCGGTGCGCCCCAGCATTTT. Encoded protein: CASSIGGGAPQHF.